Each of the 10 T cell receptor beta chains below was sequenced from the same sample in a study of blood T cell repertoires in COVID-19. Clones were sequenced by immunoSEQ multiplex PCR, and TCRdb holds only the in-frame ones, with some missing. The sample carries about 73,000 clones, about 91% recorded once. The specimen was peripheral blood. These receptor sequences come from a man at least 80 years old with acute or convalescent COVID-19.

The chain links TRBV30 to TRBJ2-5, with 9 bases that match TRBD2. V shed 0 bases and J 4 bases; nucleotides not matched to a gene: 3. This CDR3 contains 14 residues. Germline V gene data show CDR1 as GTSNPN and CDR2 as SVGIG (reference sequence). For the CDR3, the DNA is TGTGCCTGGAGTGTGGTACTAGCGGGAGAGACCCAGTACTTC. This encodes CAWSVVLAGETQYF.

This clone turned up a few times. The genes are TRBV3-1 (or the pseudogene TRBV3-2) and TRBJ1-5; D is perhaps TRBD1 (6 bases). The CDR3 extends over 14 amino acids. V lost 1 base to trimming and J lost 2 bases, with 6 bases between them. Germline V gives CDR1 LGHDT, CDR2 YNNKEL (reference sequence). The DNA for the CDR3 is TGTGCCAGCAGCCAAGCAGGGGGCAATCAGCCCCAGCATTTT. Its translation: CASSQAGGNQPQHF.

The sample holds one count of this clone. J is TRBJ1-1 and V is TRBV7-8, with TRBD1 as a possible D gene (5 bases). The V and J ends lost 1 base and 5 bases respectively, with 11 bases between them. CDR1 SGHVS and CDR2 FQNEAQ come from the germline V gene. This CDR3 is built from 14 residues. CDR3 bases: TGTGCCAGCAGCTTAGTGGGGGAGGTGACTGAAGCTTTCTTT. Translated, it gives CASSLVGEVTEAFF.

The chain has TRBV19 and TRBJ2-7, with D hard to call. V was shortened by 6 bases and J by 1 base, with 13 bases between the two germline ends. CDR3 length equals 14 residues. CDR1 and CDR2 (germline): LNHDA, SQIVND (reference sequence). This CDR3 is CASSRRLDSYEQYF. The CDR3 coding sequence is TGTGCCAGTAGCCGACGGCTAGATTCCTACGAGCAGTACTTC.

The chain couples TRBV7-9 to TRBJ1-1, with TRBD1 identical over 10 bases. CDR1 is SEHNR, CDR2 FQNEAQ, per germline (reference sequence). This CDR3 comprises 16 residues. With 4 bases clipped from V and 0 bases from J, the junction kept 5 bases outside the gene matches. In nucleotides, the CDR3 is TGTGCCAGCAGCTACCGGACAGGGGGAGTGAACACTGAAGCTTTCTTT. This sequence encodes CASSYRTGGVNTEAFF.

This chain connects TRBV9 to TRBJ2-5; D uncertain. This CDR3 is built from 15 residues. The germline gives CDR1 SGDLS, CDR2 YYNGEE. V was trimmed by 1 base and J by 4 bases, leaving 14 bases between them. The CDR3 sequence: CASSVTPEKIETQYF. CDR3 bases: TGTGCCAGCAGCGTAACTCCGGAGAAAATAGAGACCCAGTACTTC.

The chain links TRBV5-6 to TRBJ1-2; no reliable D call. This CDR3 comprises 13 residues. The germline V gene encodes CDR1 SGHDT and CDR2 YYEEEE. Deletions cut 0 bases from V and 4 bases from J, with 7 bases between. The CDR3 region has the DNA TGTGCCAGCAGCTTGGTAGATACCTATGGCTACACCTTC. Its protein is CASSLVDTYGYTF. The entire variable domain, with the rest obtained from reference TRBV5-6 and TRBJ1-2, is as follows: DAGVTQSPTHLIKTRGQQVTLRCSPKSGHDTVSWYQQALGQGPQFIFQYYEEEERQRGNFPDRFSGHQFPNYSSELNVNALLLGDSALYLCASSLVDTYGYTFGSGTRLTVV.

DNA of the CDR3: TGTGCCTGGAGCCCCTTACAGGGATATTGGGAGCAGTACTTC. It codes for CAWSPLQGYWEQYF. V is TRBV30 and J is TRBJ2-7; tentative D call: TRBD1 (6 bases). V dropped 3 bases and J dropped 7 bases, with 19 bases sitting between them. The CDR3 extends over 14 amino acids. Germline lookup yields CDR1 GTSNPN and CDR2 SVGIG (reference sequence).

The CDR3 region is CAWSVHLGGVGAYEQYF. The CDR3 coding sequence is TGTGCCTGGAGTGTACATCTCGGGGGGGTGGGCGCCTACGAGCAGTACTTC. The chain combines TRBV30 with TRBJ2-7; 8 bases match TRBD2. The V segment lost 0 bases and the J segment 2 bases; nucleotides outside the gene matches: 12. The CDR3 has 17 residues. In germline, CDR1 is GTSNPN, CDR2 SVGIG (reference sequence). The full variable domain, in which reference TRBV30 and TRBJ2-7 provide the parts outside the CDR3, is SQTIHQWPATLVQPVGSPLSLECTVEGTSNPNLYWYRQAAGRGLQLLFYSVGIGQISSEVPQNLSASRPQDRQFILSSKKLLLSDSGFYLCAWSVHLGGVGAYEQYFGPGTRLTVT.

The rearrangement joins TRBV5-1 to TRBJ2-5, with a weak D call TRBD1 (6 bases). Germline V CDR1 and CDR2: SGHRS, YFSETQ. Trimming left V 3 bases short and J 1 base short, with 13 bases between. The CDR3 is 15 amino acids. The CDR3 sequence is CASSSSTGTQETQYF. CDR3 bases: TGCGCCAGCAGCTCCTCGACAGGAACCCAAGAGACCCAGTACTTC.